This is a list of T cell receptor beta chains from one sample in a study of blood T cell repertoires in COVID-19. Profiled with immunoSEQ multiplex PCR; TCRdb holds only in-frame clones, not every one. The table has around 68,000 clones, 70% to 85% seen once; the top ten hold approximately 10%. The sequenced sample consisted of peripheral blood. The source of these receptors is a woman aged 45 to 65 with acute or convalescent COVID-19. The conserved cysteine and the conserved F or W are not part of the CDR3 here.

V	J	CDR3
TRBV6-2/TRBV6-3	TRBJ1-5	ASSYSGGNNQPQH
TRBV19	TRBJ2-2	ASSRGLAYTGELF
TRBV7-2	TRBJ2-2	ASSLGGGTGELF
TRBV15	TRBJ2-5	ATSYLSGRLQETQY
TRBV28	TRBJ1-2	ASSYRGDGYT
TRBV15	TRBJ1-1	ATSSGGTVNTEAF
TRBV6-2/TRBV6-3	TRBJ2-3	ASSPILAGGRTDTQY
TRBV3-1/TRBV3-2	TRBJ2-1	ASSLNPGLANNEQF
TRBV10-3	TRBJ2-7	AIRGREEYEQY
TRBV5-4	TRBJ1-1	ASSLDSLNTEAF
TRBV7-9	TRBJ1-2	ASSAEGYGYT
TRBV4-2	TRBJ1-6	ASSQERFNSPLH
TRBV7-2	TRBJ2-7	ASSHPGLGSSYEQY
TRBV6-1	TRBJ1-6	ASSETTGRNSPLH
TRBV6-2/TRBV6-3	TRBJ2-1	ASSRGRGGRYDEQF
TRBV3-1/TRBV3-2	TRBJ1-2	ASSRVDRGHGYT
TRBV2	TRBJ1-1	ASSPRSKAF
TRBV5-8	TRBJ1-1	ASSLTTSEAF
TRBV30	TRBJ1-2	AWRGLPGTGTYGYT
TRBV3-1/TRBV3-2	TRBJ1-1	ASGQGNTEAF
TRBV10-3	TRBJ2-7	ATGTSYEQY
TRBV3-1/TRBV3-2	TRBJ2-7	ASSQGRDSTYEQY
TRBV19	TRBJ1-2	ASSTGYEHGYT
TRBV19	TRBJ1-4	ASSKNTGEKLF
TRBV19	TRBJ1-2	ASSTSWTGDGYT
TRBV30	TRBJ1-2	AWSVINSFGYGYT
TRBV4-2	TRBJ1-4	ASSQDAVNEKLF
TRBV5-6	TRBJ2-5	ASSSRGSGGAETQY
TRBV7-2	TRBJ2-1	ASSYLAGEPL
TRBV2	TRBJ1-1	ASTFSSTEAF
TRBV6-4	TRBJ1-2	ASSDSIQGGYT
TRBV24-1	TRBJ2-7	ATSDRQGYEQY
TRBV3-1/TRBV3-2	TRBJ2-5	ASSIGLGLETQY
TRBV6-6	TRBJ2-2	ASSSQQGIGTGELF
TRBV7-9	TRBJ2-5	ASSPGDRSAETQY
TRBV2	TRBJ1-2	ASSGQKLYGYT
TRBV25-1	TRBJ1-3	ASSDTRPTGERGNTIY
TRBV5-5	TRBJ2-1	ASSLVSSARDEQF
TRBV5-4	TRBJ1-1	ASSPAKEGRGTEAF
TRBV30	TRBJ1-6	ACRDTYYNSPLH
TRBV30	TRBJ1-5	AWSGTGTGPRALNQPQH
TRBV7-2	TRBJ2-3	ASSLSSDTQY
TRBV2	TRBJ1-1	ASSIMNTEAF
TRBV24-1	TRBJ2-1	ATSDFQGRSAQF
TRBV5-4	TRBJ1-3	ASSVKTGASGNTIY
TRBV28	TRBJ1-4	ASSLAGGKLF
TRBV2	TRBJ2-4	ASSEASGGVAKNIQY
TRBV28	TRBJ2-7	ASSLGGAGDRYEQY
TRBV5-1	TRBJ2-7	ASSLEGEDGSAYEQY
TRBV6-5	TRBJ1-1	ASSYAEQNTEAF
TRBV7-9	TRBJ2-7	ASSNTGTSATYEQY
TRBV6-5	TRBJ1-2	ASSYSRSRVEGYT
TRBV7-3	TRBJ2-1	ASSFGGTSGSHEQF
TRBV18	TRBJ2-2	ASSPPMASVRTNTGELF